The 31 T cell receptor beta chains reported below all come from one sample, sequenced in a study of T cell changes during pregnancy in multiple sclerosis. TCRdb's copy holds only in-frame clones and misses some; the assay was immunoSEQ multiplex PCR. This repertoire shows 55,000 to 65,000 clones, just under 95% found once; its top ten account for approximately 0.34%. The material sequenced was CD4+ T cells from peripheral blood mononuclear cells, taken before pregnancy. These receptors were taken from a female donor with multiple sclerosis, enrolled in a pregnancy study.

The CDR3 loop reads CASSLGAGDGNTIYF. Written as DNA, the CDR3 is TGCGCCAGCAGCTTGGGTGCGGGAGATGGAAACACCATATATTTT. The chain carries TRBV5-1 and TRBJ1-3; D uncertain. Germline V gives CDR1 SGHRS, CDR2 YFSETQ. This CDR3 region has 15 residues. V lost 0 bases, J lost 3 bases, and 10 bases lay in between.

The rearrangement uses TRBV18 and TRBJ2-5; D gene unclear. V was pared by 4 bases and J by 0 bases, with 6 bases between. The CDR3 consists of 13 residues. Per the germline V gene, CDR1 is KGHSH and CDR2 is LQKENI. Here the CDR3 DNA reads TGTGCCAGCTCACAGGAGTACCAAGAGACCCAGTACTTC. Protein product: CASSQEYQETQYF.

This chain uses TRBV6-5 with TRBJ1-2; TRBD1 matches 11 bases. Germline loops: CDR1 MNHEY, CDR2 SVGAGI. The CDR3 runs to 13 residues. The junction had 4 bases not matched to a gene; V was cut back by 6 bases and J by 7 bases. CDR3 DNA: TGTGCCAGCAGAAAAGGACAGGGGGCTGGCTACACCTTC. This gives the protein CASRKGQGAGYTF.

The rearrangement links TRBV10-1 to TRBJ2-3; TRBD2 matches 8 bases. The V segment lost 2 bases and the J segment 8 bases; nucleotides outside the gene matches: 21. Per the germline V gene, CDR1 is WNHNN and CDR2 is SYGVQD (reference sequence). The CDR3 consists of 19 residues. CDR3 in amino acids: CASSEPGLDLVYNMGTQYF. Here the CDR3 DNA reads TGCGCCAGCAGTGAGCCGGGACTAGACTTGGTATATAATATGGGTACGCAGTATTTT.

The J gene is TRBJ1-5, the V gene TRBV5-1; D possibly corresponds to TRBD1 (5 bases). The CDR3 loop spans 15 amino acids. V dropped 0 bases and J dropped 0 bases, with 7 bases sitting between them. Germline values: CDR1 SGHRS, CDR2 YFSETQ. DNA of the CDR3: TGCGCCAGCAGCTTGGCAGGGAATAGCAATCAGCCCCAGCATTTT. Translation: CASSLAGNSNQPQHF.

This clone showed up just once. This chain uses TRBV19 with TRBJ2-3, with 11 bases matching TRBD2. The V segment lost 3 bases and the J segment 3 bases; nucleotides outside the gene matches: 5. The CDR3 runs 16 residues. Per the germline V gene, CDR1 is LNHDA and CDR2 is SQIVND (reference sequence). The CDR3: CASSMILAGGTDTQYF. The CDR3, as DNA: TGTGCCAGTAGTATGATCCTAGCGGGAGGAACAGATACGCAGTATTTT.

This sequence joins TRBV7-2 and TRBJ1-1; maybe TRBD1 (6 bases). The germline V gene encodes CDR1 SGHTA and CDR2 FQGNSA. This CDR3 region has 14 residues. The V end lost 0 bases, the J end lost 5 bases, and 10 bases lay between the germline ends. The CDR3 sequence is CASSLAGGATEAFF. CDR3 coding DNA: TGTGCCAGCAGCTTAGCGGGGGGGGCTACTGAAGCTTTCTTT. The whole variable domain, remainder taken from reference TRBV7-2 and TRBJ1-1, is GAGVSQSPSNKVTEKGKDVELRCDPISGHTALYWYRQSLGQGLEFLIYFQGNSAPDKSGLPSDRFSAERTGGSVSTLTIQRTQQEDSAVYLCASSLAGGATEAFFGQGTRLTVV.

This chain uses TRBV2 with TRBJ2-5, with D possibly TRBD1 on 5 matching bases. Trimming removed 1 base from V and 2 bases from J, with 8 bases in between. In germline, CDR1 is SNHLY, CDR2 FYNNEI. The CDR3 length is 14 residues. CDR3 loop: CASSEGQGQETQYF. The CDR3 DNA sequence: TGTGCCAGCAGTGAAGGCCAGGGTCAAGAGACCCAGTACTTC. The variable domain in full, with the rest retrieved from reference TRBV2 and TRBJ2-5, is EPEVTQTPSHQVTQMGQEVILRCVPISNHLYFYWYRQILGQKVEFLVSFYNNEISEKSEIFDDQFSVERPDGSNFTLKIRSTKLEDSAMYFCASSEGQGQETQYFGPGTRLLVL.

The chain recombines TRBV6-1 with TRBJ2-7, with D perhaps matching TRBD1 (5 bases). Germline-derived CDR1 and CDR2 are MNHNS and SASEGT. Trimming pared 1 base from V and 2 bases from J, leaving 9 bases between. The CDR3 loop spans 14 amino acids. CDR3 DNA sequence: TGTGCCAGCAGTGAAGAGGGGCCGACCTACGAGCAGTACTTC. Encoded protein: CASSEEGPTYEQYF.

The rearrangement uses TRBV6-1 and TRBJ2-6, with a possible D match to TRBD2 (5 bases). The germline V gene encodes CDR1 MNHNS and CDR2 SASEGT. The CDR3 sequence is 15 residues long. Trimming removed 0 bases at V and 2 bases at J, with 5 bases between. CDR3 DNA: TGTGCCAGCAGTGAAGCCGGGGCTGGGGCCAACGTCCTGACTTTC. Translating it yields CASSEAGAGANVLTF.

J is TRBJ2-3 and V is TRBV7-2; D gene unclear. Per the germline V gene, CDR1 is SGHTA and CDR2 is FQGNSA. CDR3 length equals 12 residues. The germline V and J ends were trimmed by 6 bases and 0 bases, with 4 bases remaining between them. CDR3 DNA: TGTGCCAGCAGTTCTAGCACAGATACGCAGTATTTT. Protein sequence: CASSSSTDTQYF.

The chain has TRBV30 and TRBJ1-2; possibly TRBD1 for D (6 bases). Trimming pared 5 bases from V and 0 bases from J, leaving 10 bases between. Germline lookup yields CDR1 GTSNPN and CDR2 SVGIG (reference sequence). CDR3 size: 13 residues. As DNA, the CDR3 is TGTGCCTGGGGACAGTTAGCTAACTATGGCTACACCTTC. It is translated as CAWGQLANYGYTF.

As regards this clone: Relative to the germline gene, one junction end is altered; a read error may explain this. The chain carries TRBV18 and TRBJ2-3; 11 bases are a match to TRBD2. Germline V gives CDR1 KGHSH, CDR2 LQKENI. The CDR3 length is 15 residues. The CDR3 sequence is CASSPLAGALDTQYF. In DNA form, the CDR3 reads TGTGCCAGCTCCCCACTAGCGGGAGCTTTAGATACGCAGTATTTT.

The rearrangement joins TRBV13 to TRBJ2-1; TRBD2 matches 9 bases. Germline values: CDR1 PRHDT, CDR2 FYEKMQ (reference sequence). Losses at the gene ends were 7 bases for V and 15 bases for J; bases not matched to a gene: 10. This CDR3 is 12 amino acids long. CDR3 sequence (DNA): TGTGCCAGCAAGGCCAGCGGGAGGTCGGTGTTCTTC. This translates into CASKASGRSVFF. Filled out from reference TRBV13 and TRBJ2-1, the complete variable domain reads AAGVIQSPRHLIKEKRETATLKCYPIPRHDTVYWYQQGPGQDPQFLISFYEKMQSDKGSIPDRFSAQQFSDYHSELNMSSLELGDSALYFCASKASGRSVFFGPGTRLTVL.

The chain has TRBV28 and TRBJ2-5, with D unresolved. CDR1 MDHEN and CDR2 SYDVKM come from the germline V gene. Trimming shortened V by 2 bases and J by 2 bases, and 15 bases separated the two germline ends. This CDR3 has 16 residues. The CDR3 reads CASSLSSGPVQETQYF. The DNA of the CDR3 is TGTGCCAGCAGTTTAAGTAGTGGGCCAGTACAAGAGACCCAGTACTTC. Drawing the rest from reference TRBV28 and TRBJ2-5, the complete variable domain is DVKVTQSSRYLVKRTGEKVFLECVQDMDHENMFWYRQDPGLGLRLIYFSYDVKMKEKGDIPEGYSVSREKKERFSLILESASTNQTSMYLCASSLSSGPVQETQYFGPGTRLLVL.

This chain connects TRBV21-1 to TRBJ1-1; the tabulated D call, TRBD1, remains unverified against the DNA. TRBV21-1 constitutes a pseudogene. This CDR3 spans 19 amino acids. CDR3 residues: CASSKITHDRGVEDTEAFF. CDR3 coding DNA: TGTGCCAGCAGCAAAATCACCCACGACAGGGGGGTAGAAGACACTGAAGCTTTCTTT.

The chain joins TRBV30 to TRBJ2-3, with 10 positions matching TRBD2. With V trimmed by 4 bases and J by 0 bases, 7 bases remained unmatched. The CDR3 consists of 16 residues. Germline V lookup: CDR1 GTSNPN, CDR2 SVGIG (reference sequence). As DNA, the CDR3 is TGTGCCTGGAACCAAGGACTAGCGGCTAGCACAGATACGCAGTATTTT. As protein: CAWNQGLAASTDTQYF.

The gene calls are TRBV6-6 and TRBJ2-1; D perhaps matches TRBD1 (6 bases). This CDR3 spans 13 amino acids. V lost 4 bases to trimming and J lost 7 bases, with 11 bases between them. Germline V gene data show CDR1 as MNHNY and CDR2 as SVGAGI (reference sequence). The CDR3 DNA reads as TGTGCCAGCAGTTTGACAGGTTTAAATGAGCAGTTCTTC. It codes for CASSLTGLNEQFF.

The rearrangement uses TRBV10-3 and TRBJ2-2; the match to TRBD2 covers 7 bases. Germline lookup yields CDR1 ENHRY and CDR2 SYGVKD. V was pared by 4 bases and J by 6 bases, with 5 bases of the junction left unmatched. CDR3 size: 14 residues. The CDR3 reads CAISGRGGAGELFF. CDR3 DNA: TGTGCCATCAGTGGAAGGGGAGGGGCCGGGGAGCTGTTTTTT.

The chain employs TRBV7-3 and TRBJ1-1, with TRBD1 as a possible D gene (6 bases). The V gene's germline CDR1 is SGHTA and CDR2 FQGTGA. There are 15 residues in the CDR3. Trimming cost V 5 bases and J 1 base, with 14 bases left between them. The DNA of the CDR3 is TGTGCCAGCAGCCCCCAGGGGAGCTCGAACACTGAAGCTTTCTTT. Translating gives CASSPQGSSNTEAFF.

The rearrangement links TRBV6-6 to TRBJ1-3, with a weak D call TRBD1 (6 bases). V shed 6 bases and J shed 4 bases, with 16 bases lying between them. This CDR3 comprises 15 residues. From germline, CDR1 is MNHNY and CDR2 SVGAGI (reference sequence). CDR3 sequence: CASSPGGAGGNTIYF. In nucleotides, the CDR3 is TGTGCCAGCAGCCCTGGGGGGGCAGGAGGAAACACCATATATTTT.

The chain combines TRBV7-2 with TRBJ2-2, with 7 bases lining up with TRBD2. Per germline, CDR1 SGHTA and CDR2 FQGNSA. V was clipped by 3 bases and J by 3 bases; unmatched bases: 10. This CDR3 contains 17 residues. The CDR3 loop is CASSFRSSGIYTGELFF. The DNA for the CDR3 is TGTGCCAGCAGCTTCCGTAGCAGCGGGATTTACACCGGGGAGCTGTTTTTT.

The CDR3 DNA is TGTGCCAGCAGGACGACAGGGGGCACCGGGGAGCTGTTTTTT. Its protein product is CASRTTGGTGELFF. The V gene is TRBV5-4, the J gene TRBJ2-2; 9 nucleotides agree with TRBD1. Germline lookup yields CDR1 SGHNT and CDR2 YYREEE (reference sequence). The trim removed 5 bases at V and 4 bases at J, leaving 3 bases unmatched. The CDR3 sequence is 14 residues long.

As DNA, the CDR3 is TGTGCCAGCTCACCATCACAGGGTCGCGAGACCCAGTACTTC. Protein: CASSPSQGRETQYF. This chain links TRBV18 with TRBJ2-5; perhaps TRBD1 as D (6 bases). Trimming stripped 2 bases from V and 5 bases from J, with 12 bases between. The CDR3 has 14 residues. Germline V lookup: CDR1 KGHSH, CDR2 LQKENI.

This clone was counted between two and nine times. V and J are TRBV5-6 and TRBJ2-2, with D unresolved. The CDR3 runs to 12 residues. The V and J ends lost 3 bases and 3 bases respectively, with 3 bases between them. Germline loops: CDR1 SGHDT, CDR2 YYEEEE. CDR3 bases: TGTGCCAGCAGCTCTTACACCGGGGAGCTGTTTTTT. It yields the protein CASSSYTGELFF.

This CDR3 is CSARQGTYEQYF. The CDR3 coding sequence is TGCAGCGCCCGACAGGGTACCTACGAGCAGTACTTC. The chain recombines TRBV29-1 with TRBJ2-7, with 7 bases fitting TRBD1. V shed 7 bases, J shed 2 bases, and the junction held 5 bases outside the gene matches. The germline V gene encodes CDR1 SQVTM and CDR2 ANQGSEA. This CDR3 has 12 residues.

The chain is built from TRBV4-1 and TRBJ1-2; D might be TRBD1 (5 bases). CDR3 length: 15 amino acids. The V gene's germline CDR1 is MGHRA and CDR2 YSYEKL. Trimming cost V 0 bases and J 3 bases, with 11 bases left between them. The CDR3 loop is CASSQDADMDYGYTF. In nucleotides, the CDR3 is TGCGCCAGCAGCCAAGATGCGGACATGGACTATGGCTACACCTTC.

The chain joins TRBV7-2 to TRBJ2-7, with TRBD1 identical over 10 bases. There are 17 residues in the CDR3. Germline CDR1 is SGHTA and CDR2 is FQGNSA. The ends lost 1 base at V and 2 bases at J; junction bases unmatched: 8. The CDR3, as DNA: TGTGCCAGCAGCTTAGTGGCGGGACAGGGGAGTACCTACGAGCAGTACTTC. This sequence encodes CASSLVAGQGSTYEQYF.

The chain uses TRBV6-4 and TRBJ1-2; 7 positions match TRBD1. Germline values: CDR1 MRHNA, CDR2 SNTAGT. The CDR3 spans 14 residues. V lost 7 bases and J lost 3; bases outside the gene matches: 8. The CDR3 DNA sequence: TGTGCCAGCAAGAGACAGGGATGGGACTATGGCTACACCTTC. Protein sequence: CASKRQGWDYGYTF.

The chain uses TRBV5-6 and TRBJ2-7, with TRBD1 matching 12 bases. CDR3 length equals 15 residues. V shed 4 bases, J shed 3 bases, and the junction held 5 bases outside the gene matches. Germline V gene sequence: CDR1 SGHDT, CDR2 YYEEEE. CDR3 nucleotide sequence: TGTGCCAGCAGCGCGGGGACAGGGGGCATCTACGAGCAGTACTTC. Translating it yields CASSAGTGGIYEQYF.

The DNA of the CDR3 is TGCGCCACAAATGAGCGGAAGCGGCCAACGGCCAAAAACATTCAGTACTTC. Amino acids: CATNERKRPTAKNIQYF. The J gene is TRBJ2-4, the V gene TRBV5-1, with D tentatively TRBD2 (5 bases). V dropped 9 bases and J dropped 1 base, with 23 bases sitting between them. CDR1 and CDR2 (germline): SGHRS, YFSETQ. The CDR3 loop spans 17 amino acids.